The 20 T cell receptor beta chains below all came from one sample that was sequenced in a study of OX40 agonist ivuxolimab in advanced cancers. TCRdb's table, derived via immunoSEQ multiplex PCR, lists solely in-frame clones and lacks some. The sample holds 25,000 to 35,000 clones, approximately 90% seen once. The source was CD4+ or CD8+ T cells sorted from blood, collected in a trial of the OX40 agonist ivuxolimab. These receptors came from an adult with an advanced solid tumor such as melanoma, head and neck, liver or kidney cancer.

The rearrangement links TRBV5-6 to TRBJ2-7, with 14 bases matching TRBD2. Germline CDR1 SGHDT, CDR2 YYEEEE. With V trimmed by 4 bases and J by 2 bases, 5 bases remained unmatched. This CDR3 region has 16 residues. CDR3 sequence (DNA): TGTGCCAGCAGCAAGACTAGCGGGGGGGCTCCCTACGAGCAGTACTTC. This translates into CASSKTSGGAPYEQYF.

V usage is TRBV2 and J usage is TRBJ2-7, with 7 positions matching TRBD1. Germline lookup yields CDR1 SNHLY and CDR2 FYNNEI. Trimming took 6 bases from V and 3 from J; bases not matched to a gene: 11. The CDR3 is 15 residues long. In nucleotides, the CDR3 is TGTGCCAGCAGCGCCTTCCCCGCAGGGGGCTACGAGCAGTACTTC. This gives the protein CASSAFPAGGYEQYF.

The chain uses TRBV29-1 and TRBJ2-7; 8 nucleotides match TRBD1. V was pared by 5 bases and J by 4 bases, with 10 bases of the junction left unmatched. The germline gives CDR1 SQVTM, CDR2 ANQGSEA. There are 14 residues in the CDR3. The DNA for the CDR3 is TGCAGCGTTTCCGGACAGGGCGTCCCGTACGAGCAGTACTTC. Translating gives CSVSGQGVPYEQYF.

This clone has more than one count but fewer than ten. The genes are TRBV9 and TRBJ1-2; TRBD1 agrees at 9 bases. The germline V gene has CDR1 SGDLS and CDR2 YYNGEE. This CDR3 is 15 amino acids long. Losses at the gene ends were 0 bases for V and 4 bases for J; bases not matched to a gene: 4. CDR3 nucleotide sequence: TGTGCCAGCAGCGTAGAAGGGACAGGGACCTATGGCTACACCTTC. Translation gives CASSVEGTGTYGYTF. The complete variable domain, with remaining parts taken from reference TRBV9 and TRBJ1-2, reads DSGVTQTPKHLITATGQRVTLRCSPRSGDLSVYWYQQSLDQGLQFLIQYYNGEERAKGNILERFSAQQFPDLHSELNLSSLELGDSALYFCASSVEGTGTYGYTFGSGTRLTVV.

This rearrangement joins TRBV29-1 to TRBJ2-2; weak D call: TRBD2 (5 bases). CDR1 SQVTM and CDR2 ANQGSEA come from the germline V gene. Trimming removed 5 bases at V and 1 base at J, with 14 bases between. This CDR3 is 15 amino acids long. CDR3 sequence reads: CSVYGLSGNTGELFF. The CDR3 DNA is TGCAGCGTTTACGGACTGTCGGGGAACACCGGGGAGCTGTTTTTT.

The CDR3 nucleotides read TGTGCCAGTAGTGCAACAGGGGGCGGAAGCAATGAGCAGTTCTTC. Translation gives CASSATGGGSNEQFF. The V and J genes are TRBV19 and TRBJ2-1, with TRBD1 matching 9 bases. V lost 5 bases, J lost 6 bases, and 8 bases stayed unmatched. CDR1 and CDR2 (germline): LNHDA, SQIVND (reference sequence). There are 15 residues in the CDR3.

In its sample, this clone was seen a few times. This chain connects TRBV5-1 to TRBJ1-1, with 8 bases lining up with TRBD1. The CDR3 extends over 13 amino acids. CDR1 is SGHRS and CDR2 is YFSETQ in the germline V gene. V trimming: 9 bases; J trimming: 0 bases; junction bases outside the gene matches: 4. The CDR3, as DNA: TGCGCCACTCGGACAGGGATGAACACTGAAGCTTTCTTT. Its translation is CATRTGMNTEAFF.

The J gene is TRBJ1-4, the V gene TRBV4-3; D perhaps matches TRBD1 (5 bases). This CDR3 region has 16 residues. Trimming shortened V by 0 bases and J by 6 bases, and 14 bases separated the two germline ends. Looked up from germline, CDR1 is LGHNA and CDR2 is YSLEER. CDR3 amino acids: CASSQDRSRVDEKLFF. The DNA for the CDR3 is TGCGCCAGCAGCCAAGATAGGTCCAGGGTTGATGAAAAACTGTTTTTT.

V usage is TRBV4-3 and J usage is TRBJ2-1; D not certain. CDR3 length: 13 amino acids. Germline V lookup: CDR1 LGHNA, CDR2 YSLEER. Trimming removed 0 bases at V and 8 bases at J, with 8 bases between. The CDR3, as DNA: TGCGCCAGCAGCCAAGAATTTAGAGATGAGCAGTTCTTC. Its protein product is CASSQEFRDEQFF.

This clone was picked up one time. This chain links TRBV30 with TRBJ1-1; TRBD1 is a possible D gene (5 bases). Trimming took off 1 base at V and 4 bases at J, with 16 bases between the two ends. Germline CDR1 and CDR2: GTSNPN and SVGIG (reference sequence). The CDR3 spans 15 residues. The CDR3 DNA follows: TGTGCCTGGAGTGCCGAAGCAGGGTACGGCACTGAAGCTTTCTTT. Protein product: CAWSAEAGYGTEAFF.

On this clone: This sample includes further DNA sequences coding for the same CDR3. The chain employs TRBV19 and TRBJ2-7, with TRBD2 as a possible D gene (5 bases). V dropped 3 bases and J dropped 1 base, with 10 bases sitting between them. The CDR3 is made up of 14 amino acids. Germline CDR1 and CDR2: LNHDA and SQIVND (reference sequence). This CDR3 reads CASSIYRGSYEQYF. The DNA of the CDR3 is TGTGCCAGTAGTATTTATCGGGGTTCCTACGAGCAGTACTTC.

This clone has a handful of counts. V usage is TRBV5-1 and J usage is TRBJ2-7; possible D gene TRBD2, 5 bases. Germline assignment: CDR1 SGHRS and CDR2 YFSETQ. Trimming took 7 bases from V and 6 from J, leaving 23 bases between them. The CDR3 has 15 amino acids. DNA for the CDR3: TGCGCCAGCTGCTCCTTTCCAGGAGGACGTGGCGAGCAGTACTTC. It codes for CASCSFPGGRGEQYF.

This clone was seen a few times. V is TRBV6-5 and J is TRBJ1-3, with no clear D. V dropped 0 bases and J dropped 4 bases, with 13 bases sitting between them. CDR1 MNHEY and CDR2 SVGAGI come from the germline V gene. The CDR3 runs 16 residues. This CDR3 is CASSYSPRAAGNTIYF. The CDR3 nucleotides read TGTGCCAGCAGTTACTCACCGAGGGCGGCCGGAAACACCATATATTTT.

The chain combines TRBV9 with TRBJ2-1, with D perhaps TRBD1 or TRBD2 (5 bases each). This CDR3 contains 12 residues. Germline CDR1 and CDR2: SGDLS and YYNGEE. The V and J ends lost 0 bases and 8 bases respectively, with 6 bases between them. The CDR3 region has the DNA TGTGCCAGCAGCGTAGGGGGGTATGAGCAGTTCTTC. This encodes CASSVGGYEQFF.

Regarding this clone: The CDR3 carries no conserved terminal phenylalanine or tryptophan, so it likely arises from a read error. Because the CDR3's place on the DNA is in doubt, the DNA is left out and the CDR3 is given as listed by TCRdb. The genes are TRBV7-9 and TRBJ2-7; no check of the table's D call, TRBD1, against the DNA was made. Counting both end residues, the CDR3 totals 15 amino acids. The germline gives CDR1 SEHNR, CDR2 FQNEAQ (reference sequence). CDR3 in amino acids: CASSSTGSWGTGLLI.

As for this clone: Distinct nucleotide sequences in the sample also encode this CDR3. This chain uses TRBV25-1 with TRBJ1-1; tentatively, D is TRBD1 (5 bases). V lost 6 bases to trimming and J lost 5 bases, with 13 bases between them. Germline V gene sequence: CDR1 MGHDK, CDR2 SYGVNS. The CDR3 extends over 13 amino acids. The DNA for the CDR3 is TGTGCCAGCAGGCCCACAGGAAAAACTGAAGCTTTCTTT. This encodes CASRPTGKTEAFF.

A note on this clone: The sample holds other DNA sequences that translate to the same CDR3. The CDR3 bases are TGTGCCAGCAGTTTGTCTAGCACAGATACGCAGTATTTT. Its protein is CASSLSSTDTQYF. The rearrangement joins TRBV27 to TRBJ2-3; D is unclear. V lost 3 bases to trimming and J lost 0 bases, with 4 bases between them. This CDR3 comprises 13 residues. Per germline, CDR1 MNHEY and CDR2 SMNVEV (reference sequence).

The chain is built from TRBV29-1 and TRBJ2-7; D is unclear. Trimming shortened V by 4 bases and J by 0 bases, and 13 bases separated the two germline ends. CDR1 and CDR2 from the germline V gene are SQVTM and ANQGSEA. The CDR3 totals 14 residues. The CDR3: CSVVGQASSYEQYF. For the CDR3, the DNA is TGCAGCGTTGTCGGGCAGGCCAGCTCCTACGAGCAGTACTTC.

In this sample, this clone turned up once. This rearrangement joins TRBV19 to TRBJ2-7, with D possibly matching TRBD2 (5 bases). Trimming took 0 bases from V and 0 from J, leaving 9 bases between them. This CDR3 region has 15 residues. The germline CDR1 and CDR2 sequences are LNHDA and SQIVND (reference sequence). The CDR3 DNA is TGTGCCAGTAGTATAGATCCTGGGAGCTCCTACGAGCAGTACTTC. Translated, it gives CASSIDPGSSYEQYF.

On this clone itself: The identical CDR3 is also encoded by other nucleotide sequences in the sample. The rearrangement links TRBV4-3 to TRBJ2-2; 16 nucleotides align to TRBD2. Germline V gene data show CDR1 as LGHNA and CDR2 as YSLEER. This CDR3 has 18 amino acids. V was clipped by 4 bases and J by 3 bases; unmatched bases: 5. The CDR3 nucleotides are TGCGCCAGCAGCCCGGGACTAGCGGGAGGGCCTGACACCGGGGAGCTGTTTTTT. It specifies CASSPGLAGGPDTGELFF.